The T cell receptor (beta chain) described here comes from a study of CD8 T cells in Susac syndrome. Roughly 0.45 to 1 ug RNA was reverse transcribed with random hexamers. TCRdb reanalysed the immunoSEQ multiplex PCR reads using MiXCR and keeps one entry per CDR3 protein. The data show 150,000 or so distinct CDR3 sequences, 85% to 95% seen once. V lost 6 bases, J lost 3 bases, and 7 bases stayed unmatched. CDR3 size: 14 residues. Germline V gene data show CDR1 as LGHDT and CDR2 as YNNKEL (reference sequence). The J gene is TRBJ2-7, the V gene TRBV3-1; 8 bases are shared with TRBD1. This TCR was sampled from a human donor in good health. Sequencing was carried out using CD4+ T cells from PBMCs. The DNA of the CDR3 is TGTGCCAGCAGGAACTCAGGGGGCCACTACGAGCAGTACTTC. The encoded protein is CASRNSGGHYEQYF.